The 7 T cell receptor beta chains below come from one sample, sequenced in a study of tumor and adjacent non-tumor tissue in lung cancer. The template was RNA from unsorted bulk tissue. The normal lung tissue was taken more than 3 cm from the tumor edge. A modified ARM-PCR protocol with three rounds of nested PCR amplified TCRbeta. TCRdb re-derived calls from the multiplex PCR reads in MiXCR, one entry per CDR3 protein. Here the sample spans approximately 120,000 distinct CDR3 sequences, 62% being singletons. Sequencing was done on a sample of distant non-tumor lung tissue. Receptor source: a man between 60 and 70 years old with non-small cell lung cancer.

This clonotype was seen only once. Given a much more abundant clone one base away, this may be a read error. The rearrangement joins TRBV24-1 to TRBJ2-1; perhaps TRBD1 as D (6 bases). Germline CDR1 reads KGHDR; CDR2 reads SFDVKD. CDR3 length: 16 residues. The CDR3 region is CATSDFRSGDHNELFF. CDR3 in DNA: TGTGCCACCAGTGATTTTAGGTCAGGGGATCACAATGAGCTGTTCTTC.

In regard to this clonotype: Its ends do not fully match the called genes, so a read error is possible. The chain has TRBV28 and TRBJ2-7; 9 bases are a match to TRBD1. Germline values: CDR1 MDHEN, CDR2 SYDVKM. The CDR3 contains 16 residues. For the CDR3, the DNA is TGTGCCAGCAGTTTCTCAACCGGGACAGGGAACTACGAGGAGTACTTC. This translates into CASSFSTGTGNYEEYF.

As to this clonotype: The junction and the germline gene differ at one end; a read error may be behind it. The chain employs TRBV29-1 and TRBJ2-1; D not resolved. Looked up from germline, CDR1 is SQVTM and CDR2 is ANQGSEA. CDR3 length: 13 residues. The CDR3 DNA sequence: TGCAGCGCTTCTCGCGGCTCCTACAACGAGCAGTTCTTC. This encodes CSASRGSYNEQFF.

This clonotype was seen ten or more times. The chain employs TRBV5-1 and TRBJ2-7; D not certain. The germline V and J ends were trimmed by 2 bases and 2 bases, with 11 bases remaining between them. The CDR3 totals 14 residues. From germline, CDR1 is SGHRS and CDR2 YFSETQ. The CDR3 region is CASSFETAPYEQYF. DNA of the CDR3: TGCGCCAGCAGCTTCGAGACGGCACCCTACGAGCAGTACTTC.

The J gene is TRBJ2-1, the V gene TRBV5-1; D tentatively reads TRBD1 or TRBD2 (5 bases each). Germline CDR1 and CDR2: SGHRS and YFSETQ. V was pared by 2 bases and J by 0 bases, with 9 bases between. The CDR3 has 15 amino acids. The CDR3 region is CASSFGTGSYNEQFF. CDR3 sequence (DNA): TGCGCCAGCAGCTTTGGGACCGGCTCCTACAATGAGCAGTTCTTC. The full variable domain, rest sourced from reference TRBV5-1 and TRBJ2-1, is KAGVTQTPRYLIKTRGQQVTLSCSPISGHRSVSWYQQTPGQGLQFLFEYFSETQRNKGNFPGRFSGRQFSNSRSEMNVSTLELGDSALYLCASSFGTGSYNEQFFGPGTRLTVL.

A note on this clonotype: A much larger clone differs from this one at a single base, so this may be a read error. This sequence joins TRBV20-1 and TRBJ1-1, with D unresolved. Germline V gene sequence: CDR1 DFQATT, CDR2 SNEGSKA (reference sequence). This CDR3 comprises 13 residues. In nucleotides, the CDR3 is TGCAATGCTAGACGGCCCATGAACACTGAAGCTTTCTTT. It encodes CNARRPMNTEAFF.

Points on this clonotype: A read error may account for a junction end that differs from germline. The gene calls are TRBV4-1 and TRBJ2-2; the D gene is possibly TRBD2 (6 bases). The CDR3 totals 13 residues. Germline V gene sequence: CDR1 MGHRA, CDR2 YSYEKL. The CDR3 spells CASSRGGTWELFF. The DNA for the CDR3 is TGTGCCAGCAGCCGAGGAGGGACCTGGGAGCTGTTTTTT.